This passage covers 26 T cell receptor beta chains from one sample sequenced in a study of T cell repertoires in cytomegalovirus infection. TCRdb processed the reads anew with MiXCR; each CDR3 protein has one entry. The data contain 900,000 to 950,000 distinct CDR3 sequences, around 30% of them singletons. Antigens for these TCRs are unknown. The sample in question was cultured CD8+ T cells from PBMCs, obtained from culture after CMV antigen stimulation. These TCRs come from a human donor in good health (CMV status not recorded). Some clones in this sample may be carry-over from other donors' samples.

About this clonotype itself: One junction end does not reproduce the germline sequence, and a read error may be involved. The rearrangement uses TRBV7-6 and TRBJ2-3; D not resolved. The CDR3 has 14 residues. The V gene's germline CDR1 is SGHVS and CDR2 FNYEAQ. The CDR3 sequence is CASSLVLGHDTQYF. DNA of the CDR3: TGTGCTAGCAGCTTGGTTCTAGGTCATGATACGCAGTATTTT.

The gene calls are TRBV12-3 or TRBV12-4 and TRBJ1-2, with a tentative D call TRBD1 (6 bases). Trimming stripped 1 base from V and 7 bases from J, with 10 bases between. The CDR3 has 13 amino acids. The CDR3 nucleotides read TGTGCCAGCAGTTTAGGAGGACAGACTGGCTACACCTTC. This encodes CASSLGGQTGYTF.

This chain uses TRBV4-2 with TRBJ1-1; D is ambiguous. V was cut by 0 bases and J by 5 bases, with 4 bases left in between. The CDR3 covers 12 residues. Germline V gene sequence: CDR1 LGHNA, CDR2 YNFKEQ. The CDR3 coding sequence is TGTGCCAGCAGCCAAGAGAGAACTGAAGCTTTCTTT. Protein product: CASSQERTEAFF.

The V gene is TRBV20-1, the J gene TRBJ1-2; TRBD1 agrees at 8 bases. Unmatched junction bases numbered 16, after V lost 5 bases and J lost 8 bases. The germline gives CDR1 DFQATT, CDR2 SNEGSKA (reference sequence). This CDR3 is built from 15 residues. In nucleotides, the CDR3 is TGCAGTGCTCATGGGGGAGGGACAGGACGAGGAGGCTACACCTTC. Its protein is CSAHGGGTGRGGYTF.

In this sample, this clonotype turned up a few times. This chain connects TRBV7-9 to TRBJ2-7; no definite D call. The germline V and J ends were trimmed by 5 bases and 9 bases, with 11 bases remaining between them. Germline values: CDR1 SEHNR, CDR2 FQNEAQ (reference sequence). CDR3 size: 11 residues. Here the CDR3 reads CASSLEGGQYV. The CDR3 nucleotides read TGTGCCAGCAGCCTAGAAGGCGGGCAGTACGTC.

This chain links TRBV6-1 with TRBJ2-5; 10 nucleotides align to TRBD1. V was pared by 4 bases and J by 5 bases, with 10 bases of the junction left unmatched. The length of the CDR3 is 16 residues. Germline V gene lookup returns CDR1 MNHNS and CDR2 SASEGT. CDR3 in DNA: TGTGCCAGCAGTGTCCGGGACAGGGGTCTACTGGAGACCCAGTACTTC. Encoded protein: CASSVRDRGLLETQYF.

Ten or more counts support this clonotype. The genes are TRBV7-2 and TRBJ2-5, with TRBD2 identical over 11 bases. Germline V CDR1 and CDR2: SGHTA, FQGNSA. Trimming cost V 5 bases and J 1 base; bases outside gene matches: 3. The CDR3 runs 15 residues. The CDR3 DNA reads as TGTGCCAGCAGCGAAACTAGCGGGAGCCAAGAGACCCAGTACTTC. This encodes CASSETSGSQETQYF.

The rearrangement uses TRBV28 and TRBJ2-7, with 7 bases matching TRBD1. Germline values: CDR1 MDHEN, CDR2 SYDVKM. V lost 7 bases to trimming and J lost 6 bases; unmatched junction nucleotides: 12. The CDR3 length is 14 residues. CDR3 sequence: CASNPSGQAGEQYV. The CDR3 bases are TGTGCCAGCAACCCAAGTGGACAGGCAGGCGAGCAGTACGTC.

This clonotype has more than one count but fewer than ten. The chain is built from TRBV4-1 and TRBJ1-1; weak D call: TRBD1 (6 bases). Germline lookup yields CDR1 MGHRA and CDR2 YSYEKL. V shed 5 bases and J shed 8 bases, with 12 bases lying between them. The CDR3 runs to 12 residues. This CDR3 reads CASSEGQTEAFF. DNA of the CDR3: TGCGCCAGCAGCGAAGGACAGACCGAAGCTTTCTTT.

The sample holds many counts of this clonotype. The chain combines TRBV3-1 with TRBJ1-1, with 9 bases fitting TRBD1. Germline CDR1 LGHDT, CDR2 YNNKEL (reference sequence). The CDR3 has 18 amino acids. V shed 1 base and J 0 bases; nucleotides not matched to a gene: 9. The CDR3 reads CASSQGMGTGRLNTEAFF. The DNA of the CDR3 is TGTGCCAGCAGCCAAGGTATGGGGACAGGGAGGTTGAACACTGAAGCTTTCTTT.

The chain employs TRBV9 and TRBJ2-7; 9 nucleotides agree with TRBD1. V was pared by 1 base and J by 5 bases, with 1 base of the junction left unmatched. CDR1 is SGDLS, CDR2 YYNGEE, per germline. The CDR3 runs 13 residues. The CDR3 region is CASSVTGGDEQYF. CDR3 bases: TGTGCCAGCAGCGTAACAGGGGGCGACGAGCAGTACTTC.

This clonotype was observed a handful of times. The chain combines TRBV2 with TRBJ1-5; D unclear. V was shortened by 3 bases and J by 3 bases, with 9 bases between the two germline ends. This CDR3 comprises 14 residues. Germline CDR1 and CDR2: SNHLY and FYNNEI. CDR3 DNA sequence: TGTGCCAGCAGTGAGTCCGGAAACAATCAGCCCCAGCATTTT. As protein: CASSESGNNQPQHF.

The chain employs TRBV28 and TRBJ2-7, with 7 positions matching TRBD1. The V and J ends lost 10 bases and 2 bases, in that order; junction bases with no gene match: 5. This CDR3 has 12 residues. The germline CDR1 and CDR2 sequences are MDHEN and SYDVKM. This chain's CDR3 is CATRDRTYEQYV. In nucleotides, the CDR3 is TGTGCCACCCGGGACAGAACCTACGAGCAGTACGTC.

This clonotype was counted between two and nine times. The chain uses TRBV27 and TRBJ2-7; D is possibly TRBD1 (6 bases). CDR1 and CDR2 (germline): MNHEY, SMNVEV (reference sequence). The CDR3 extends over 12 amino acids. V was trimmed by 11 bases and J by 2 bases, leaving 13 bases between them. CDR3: CAAGVYPYEQYF. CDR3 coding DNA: TGTGCCGCAGGGGTATACCCCTACGAGCAGTACTTC.

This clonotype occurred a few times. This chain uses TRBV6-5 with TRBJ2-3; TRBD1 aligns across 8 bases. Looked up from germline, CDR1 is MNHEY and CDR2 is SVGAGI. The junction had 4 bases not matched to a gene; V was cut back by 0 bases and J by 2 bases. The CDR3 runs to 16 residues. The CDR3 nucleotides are TGTGCCAGCAGTTACTCGGGGCAGGGGGCCACAGATACGCAGTATTTT. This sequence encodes CASSYSGQGATDTQYF.

This CDR3 reads CASTTGEGVYGYTF. The CDR3 DNA reads TGTGCCAGCACCACGGGGGAGGGGGTCTATGGCTACACCTTC. The chain carries TRBV6-6 and TRBJ1-2; a weak D match, TRBD1 (6 bases). V was clipped by 7 bases and J by 4 bases, with 16 bases between them. CDR3 length: 14 residues. The germline V gene encodes CDR1 MNHNY and CDR2 SVGAGI (reference sequence).

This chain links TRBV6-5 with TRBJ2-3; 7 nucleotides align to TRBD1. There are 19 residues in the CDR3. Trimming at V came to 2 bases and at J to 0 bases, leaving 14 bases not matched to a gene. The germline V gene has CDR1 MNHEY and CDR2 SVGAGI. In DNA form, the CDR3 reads TGTGCCAGCAGTTACCACAGACGCCGGCCGGGACAGAGCACAGATACGCAGTATTTT. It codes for CASSYHRRRPGQSTDTQYF.

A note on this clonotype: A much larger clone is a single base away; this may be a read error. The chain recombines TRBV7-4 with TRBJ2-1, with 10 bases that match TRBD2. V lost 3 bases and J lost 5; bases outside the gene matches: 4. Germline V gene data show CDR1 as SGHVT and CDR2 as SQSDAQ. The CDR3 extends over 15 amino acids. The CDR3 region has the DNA TGTGCCAGCAGCTTCACTAGCGGGAAAAACAATGAGCAGTTCTTC. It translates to CASSFTSGKNNEQFF.

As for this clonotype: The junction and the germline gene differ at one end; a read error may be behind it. The CDR3 sequence: CSVEGRLYEQYF. The CDR3 coding sequence is TGCAGCGTCGAAGGCAGACTCTACGAGCAGTACTTC. The V gene is TRBV29-1, the J gene TRBJ2-7; D gene ambiguous. The germline V gene has CDR1 SQVTM and CDR2 ANQGSEA. CDR3 length equals 12 residues.

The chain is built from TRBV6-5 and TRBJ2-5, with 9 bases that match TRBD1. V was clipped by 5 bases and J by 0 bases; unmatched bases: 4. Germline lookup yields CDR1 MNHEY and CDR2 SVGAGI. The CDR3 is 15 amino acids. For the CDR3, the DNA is TGTGCCAGCAGTGGGACAGGGTTGTACCAAGAGACCCAGTACTTC. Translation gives CASSGTGLYQETQYF.

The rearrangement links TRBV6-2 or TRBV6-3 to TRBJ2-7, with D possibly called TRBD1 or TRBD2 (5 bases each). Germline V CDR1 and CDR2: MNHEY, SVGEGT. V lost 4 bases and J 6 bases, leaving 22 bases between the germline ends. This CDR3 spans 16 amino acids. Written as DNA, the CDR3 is TGTGCCAGCAGTTCCTTACCCGGGACGGGATTAGGCGAGCAGTACTTC. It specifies CASSSLPGTGLGEQYF.

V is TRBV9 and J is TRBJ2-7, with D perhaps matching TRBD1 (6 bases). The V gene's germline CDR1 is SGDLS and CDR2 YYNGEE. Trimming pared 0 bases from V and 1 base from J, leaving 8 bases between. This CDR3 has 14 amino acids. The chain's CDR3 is CASSVGQDSYEQYV. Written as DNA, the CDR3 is TGTGCCAGCAGCGTAGGACAGGATTCCTACGAGCAGTACGTC.

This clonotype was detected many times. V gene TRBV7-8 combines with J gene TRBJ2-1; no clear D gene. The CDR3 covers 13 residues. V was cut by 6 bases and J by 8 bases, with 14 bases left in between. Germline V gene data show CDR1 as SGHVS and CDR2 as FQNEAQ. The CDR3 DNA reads TGTGCCAGCAGACAAACCCCGACGGATGAGCAGTTCTTC. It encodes CASRQTPTDEQFF.

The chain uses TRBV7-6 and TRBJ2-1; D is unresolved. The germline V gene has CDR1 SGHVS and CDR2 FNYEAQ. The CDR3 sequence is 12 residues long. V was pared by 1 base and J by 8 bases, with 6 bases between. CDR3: CASSLEMHEQFF. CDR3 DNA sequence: TGTGCCAGCAGCTTAGAGATGCATGAGCAGTTCTTC.

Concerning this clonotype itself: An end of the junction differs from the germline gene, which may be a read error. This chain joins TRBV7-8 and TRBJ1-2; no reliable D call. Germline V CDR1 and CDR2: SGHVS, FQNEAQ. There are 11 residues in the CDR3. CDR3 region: CAGSSNRGYTF. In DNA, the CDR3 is TGTGCCGGCAGCTCGAACCGGGGCTACACCTTC.

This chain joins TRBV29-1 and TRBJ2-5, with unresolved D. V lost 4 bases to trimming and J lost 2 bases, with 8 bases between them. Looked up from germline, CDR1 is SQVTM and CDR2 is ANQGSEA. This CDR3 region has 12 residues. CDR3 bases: TGCAGCGTTGTAACACTTCAAGAGACCCAGTACTTC. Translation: CSVVTLQETQYF.